This section outlines one T cell receptor (beta chain) sequence together with its context. What it binds is unknown. Trimming removed 3 bases at V and 0 bases at J, with 6 bases between. Germline assignment: CDR1 MRHNA and CDR2 SNTAGT. This CDR3 has 15 residues. Sequenced by immunoSEQ multiplex PCR; TCRdb stores in-frame clones only, minus some. The data show 70,000 or so clones, about 93% seen once. The sample belongs to a study of T cell clonotyping in hematopoietic cell transplantation. Study conclusions and caveats: Few recipient clonotypes overlapped donors; over 95% were de novo at given depth. After transplant, recipient diversity fell while pathologically expanded clonotypes grew through day 180. Cells were unsorted, so CD4 and CD8 contributions were not separated.

The sequenced material came from peripheral blood mononuclear cells. The receptor was isolated from a man between 50 and 59 years old in good health. Some clones in this sample may be carry-over from other donors' samples. The V gene is TRBV6-4, the J gene TRBJ2-6; a weak D match, TRBD1 (6 bases). In nucleotides, the CDR3 is TGTGCCAGCAGTGAGACAGGCTCTGGGGCCAACGTCCTGACTTTC. Its translation: CASSETGSGANVLTF.